The sequence of this TCR beta chain was determined in a study of T cell repertoires in cytomegalovirus infection. Study findings and constraints: The study identified carriers of CMV plus the relevant HLA from cumulative public TCR beta family frequency. Dominant in the ex vivo response were TCR beta clonotypes restricted by HLA-C and specific for CMV.

There are many counts of this clonotype. Its antigen is currently unknown. TCRdb recomputed calls from the reads with MiXCR, one row per CDR3 protein. The data contain around 260,000 distinct CDR3 sequences, roughly 25% of them singletons. Sequencing input: PBMCs. This receptor was identified in a human donor in good health (CMV status not recorded). Some clones in this sample may be carry-over from other donors' samples.

The CDR3 protein is CASSSYSTGNYGYTF. The CDR3 DNA sequence: TGTGCCAGCAGCTCCTATTCGACAGGGAACTATGGCTACACCTTC. The chain uses TRBV7-2 and TRBJ1-2; TRBD1 aligns across 7 bases. Germline V gene sequence: CDR1 SGHTA, CDR2 FQGNSA. The CDR3 runs to 15 residues. Trimming cost V 4 bases and J 2 bases; bases outside gene matches: 7.